A selection of T cell receptor beta chains follows, all from one sample in a study of T cells in Graves' hyperthyroidism and ophthalmopathy. Via MiXCR, TCRdb re-called the multiplex PCR reads, giving one row per CDR3 protein. The table records around 660,000 distinct CDR3 sequences, nearly 45% of them present only once. The source material was peripheral blood or thyroid tissue (not recorded which). The origin of the receptors is an adult man with Graves' disease, either hyperthyroidism or ophthalmopathy (not recorded which). Each CDR3 is given with its conserved first and last residue. D genes are given only for firm matches. Not all rows give a size; the values are once, few, many and, for expanded clones, a class.

TRBD1	TRBV7-8	TRBJ1-2	14	few	CASSSGTGLQGYTF	TGTGCCAGCAGCTCCGGGACAGGGCTGCAAGGCTACACCTTC
TRBD2	TRBV9	TRBJ2-2	16	-	CASSQRGGGYTGELFF	TGTGCCAGCAGCCAACGGGGCGGGGGGTACACCGGGGAGCTGTTTTTT
-	TRBV7-9	TRBJ1-4	14	few	CASSPAREYEKLFF	TGTGCCAGCAGCCCCGCACGAGAGTACGAAAAACTGTTTTTT
-	TRBV24-1	TRBJ1-5	14	-	CASRNEGMGQPQHF	TGTGCCAGCAGAAACGAGGGAATGGGCCAGCCCCAGCATTTT
-	TRBV19	TRBJ1-2	15	-	CASSIAATGSRGYTF	TGTGCCAGTAGTATAGCCGCGACAGGCTCGCGTGGCTACACCTTC
TRBD1	TRBV20-1	TRBJ1-4	15	-	CSAGRTGGTNEKLFF	TGCAGTGCTGGCAGGACAGGGGGTACTAATGAAAAACTGTTTTTT
TRBD2	TRBV7-9	TRBJ2-5	13	-	CASSLTGRGAQYF	TGTGCCAGCAGCTTAACGGGGCGGGGGGCCCAGTACTTC
TRBD2	TRBV15	TRBJ2-5	14	-	CATSRTSTGETQYF	TGTGCCACCAGCAGGACTAGCACGGGGGAGACCCAGTACTTC
TRBD1	TRBV19	TRBJ2-7	14	-	CASRVRTGDYEQYF	TGTGCCAGTAGGGTTCGGACAGGGGACTACGAGCAGTACTTC
TRBD1	TRBV9	TRBJ1-2	15	many	CASSPRTGDNYGYTF	TGTGCCAGCAGCCCTCGGACAGGAGACAACTATGGCTACACCTTC
-	TRBV6-5	TRBJ2-5	13	few	CATPGARWETQYF	TGTGCCACCCCTGGGGCTAGATGGGAGACCCAGTACTTC
TRBD1	TRBV7-3	TRBJ1-1	14	-	CASRHGTGNTEAFF	TGTGCCAGCAGACATGGGACAGGCAACACTGAAGCTTTCTTT
TRBD2	TRBV5-1	TRBJ2-5	16	-	CASSLIAGGYQETQYF	TGCGCCAGCAGCTTAATAGCGGGAGGTTACCAAGAGACCCAGTACTTC
TRBD1	TRBV5-1	TRBJ2-7	14	few	CASSSGTGNFEQYF	TGCGCCAGCAGCTCCGGGACAGGGAACTTCGAGCAGTACTTC
TRBD1	TRBV18	TRBJ2-7	14	many	CASSRGQVTYEQYF	TGTGCCAGCTCACGCGGACAGGTGACCTACGAGCAGTACTTC
TRBD1	TRBV7-3	TRBJ1-3	14	-	CASSQEGRGNTIYF	TGCGCCAGCAGCCAAGAGGGCAGGGGGAACACCATATATTTT
-	TRBV7-8	TRBJ1-1	13	-	CASGGGPHTEAFF	TGTGCCAGCGGAGGTGGCCCTCACACTGAAGCTTTCTTT
TRBD1	TRBV15	TRBJ1-6	16	once	CATSSMTGGSSSPLHF	TGTGCCACCAGCAGCATGACAGGGGGGTCGAGCTCACCCCTCCACTTT
-	TRBV20-1	TRBJ2-7	15	-	CSARPVQGGGYEQYF	TGCAGTGCTAGGCCGGTACAGGGAGGTGGCTACGAGCAGTACTTC
TRBD1	TRBV7-8	TRBJ1-5	16	-	CASSLQGGKSNQPQHF	TGTGCCAGCAGCTTACAGGGGGGGAAAAGCAATCAGCCCCAGCATTTT
-	TRBV5-1	TRBJ2-2	15	few	CASSSQALGTGELFF	TGCGCCAGCAGCTCCCAAGCTTTGGGCACCGGGGAGCTGTTTTTT